This T cell receptor (beta chain) was sequenced in a study of shared clonotypes between healthy human individuals. The V and J ends lost 4 bases and 7 bases respectively, with 17 bases between them. CDR3 size: 15 residues. Germline loops: CDR1 SGHTA, CDR2 FQGTGA. Generated by immunoSEQ multiplex PCR, the TCRdb table keeps only in-frame clones and is missing some. The table shows a few million clones, with 90% to 95% occurring only once. For this clone: Its specificity is unknown.

Whole-study findings and limits: Relative to memory subsets, naive subsets generally showed larger estimated richness. Sorted-subset sequencing was shown by rarefaction to be incomplete despite large depth.

The specimen sequenced was naive CD4+ T cells from PBMCs. Indicated subset: CD45RA+ positively selected. The clonotype was recovered from a man aged 18 to 30 in good health. Some clones in this sample may be carry-over from other donors' samples. The chain links TRBV7-3 to TRBJ2-1; a weak D match, TRBD1 (5 bases). In DNA form, the CDR3 reads TGTGCCAGCAGCTCAACGCCCAGGGTTGGAAATGAGCAGTTCTTC. Translating gives CASSSTPRVGNEQFF. Using reference TRBV7-3 and TRBJ2-1 for the parts outside the CDR3, the full variable domain is GAGVSQTPSNKVTEKGKYVELRCDPISGHTALYWYRQSLGQGPEFLIYFQGTGAADDSGLPNDRFFAVRPEGSVSTLKIQRTERGDSAVYLCASSSTPRVGNEQFFGPGTRLTVL.